The rows below give T cell receptor beta chains drawn from one sample of a study of CD8+CD57+ T cells in acquired aplastic anemia. Via MiXCR, TCRdb re-called the reads, giving one row per CDR3 protein. The data contain fewer than 300,000 distinct CDR3 sequences, 82% of them singletons. What was sequenced was sorted CD4+, CD8+, or CD8+CD57+ T cells (not recorded which) from PBMCs. The receptors come from a human donor with aplastic anemia. The CDR3 runs from the conserved cysteine through the conserved F or W. The D gene is left open where the match is weak. Part of the rows lack a size; the others show once, few, many or a class for expanded clones.

>TRBV13|TRBD1|NA|TRBJ2-1
TGTGCCAGCAGCGTAGGATCAGGGGGCACCTACAATGAGCAGTTCTTC
CASSVGSGGTYNEQFF
>TRBV7-9|NA|NA|TRBJ1-6
TGTGCCAGCAGCTTATTGGCCTCTAATTCACCCCTCCACTTT
CASSLLASNSPLHF
>TRBV15|NA|NA|TRBJ1-2
TGTGCCACCAGCGGCCGGGGCCTAGCCTACGAACAGTACGGCTGCACCTTC
CATSGRGLAYEQYGCTF
>TRBV7-2|NA|NA|TRBJ2-6
TGTGCCAGCAGCTTAGCGGGTAGCGCCGGCTCCAACTTCCTGACTTTC
CASSLAGSAGSNFLTF
>TRBV24-1|TRBD2|few|TRBJ2-1
TGTGCCACCGGGACTAGCGGGAGTCCCGATGAGCAGTTCTTC
CATGTSGSPDEQFF
>TRBV2|NA|NA|TRBJ1-1
TGTGCCAGCAGTGGGGATCGGGGAGCGAACACTGAAGCTTTCTTT
CASSGDRGANTEAFF
>TRBV7-9|NA|NA|TRBJ2-4
TGTGCCAGCAGCTGTACTAGGACAATTCACTACTTC
CASSCTRTIHYF
>TRBV7-9|NA|NA|TRBJ2-5
TGTGCCAGCAGCTTAATGGCAGAGACGTACCGAGAGACCCAGTACTTC
CASSLMAETYRETQYF
>TRBV20-1|NA|once|TRBJ2-7
TGCAGTGCTCCCCTATGGACAGACTCCTACGAGCAGTACTTC
CSAPLWTDSYEQYF
>TRBV7-2|NA|NA|TRBJ1-1
TGTGCCAGCAGCGCCGACGGGACGCCCTACGAGCAGTACTTCTTT
CASSADGTPYEQYFF